What follows describes a single T cell receptor beta chain. The CDR3 has 15 residues. CDR1 and CDR2 from the germline V gene are SGDLS and YYNGEE. Trimming took off 0 bases at V and 4 bases at J, with 10 bases between the two ends. Per the study methods: Using reference gene primer amplification, nucleated cell counts were estimated. Generated by immunoSEQ multiplex PCR, the TCRdb table keeps only in-frame clones and is missing some. V, J and clone size were drawn from that table, and D and trimming were deduced from the DNA. The sample contains around 170,000 clones, about 85% of which appear only once. The sample is drawn from a study of blood T cell repertoires in COVID-19.

Sequencing was performed on peripheral blood. This receptor was taken from a man in his sixties with acute or convalescent COVID-19. The genes are TRBV9 and TRBJ2-2; a weak D match, TRBD2 (6 bases). The CDR3 reads CASSVASAPTGELFF. The DNA for the CDR3 is TGTGCCAGCAGCGTAGCTAGCGCTCCCACCGGGGAGCTGTTTTTT.